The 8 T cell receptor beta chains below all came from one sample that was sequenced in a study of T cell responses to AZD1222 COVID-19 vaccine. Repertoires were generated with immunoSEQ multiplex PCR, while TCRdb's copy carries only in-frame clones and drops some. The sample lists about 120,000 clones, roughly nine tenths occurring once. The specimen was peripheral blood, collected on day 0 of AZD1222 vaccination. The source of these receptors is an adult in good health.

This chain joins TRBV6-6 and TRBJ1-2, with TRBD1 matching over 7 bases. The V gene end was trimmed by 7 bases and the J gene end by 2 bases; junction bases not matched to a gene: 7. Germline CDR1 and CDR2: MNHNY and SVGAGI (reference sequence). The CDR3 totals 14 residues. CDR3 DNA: TGTGCCAGCATACGGACAGGCTGGAACTATGGCTACACCTTC. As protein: CASIRTGWNYGYTF.

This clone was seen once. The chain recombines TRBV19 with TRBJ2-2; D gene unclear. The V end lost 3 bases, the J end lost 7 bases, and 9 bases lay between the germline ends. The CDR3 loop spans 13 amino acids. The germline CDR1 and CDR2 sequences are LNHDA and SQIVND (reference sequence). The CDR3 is CASSMTGVGELFF. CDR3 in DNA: TGTGCCAGTAGTATGACCGGCGTCGGGGAGCTGTTTTTT. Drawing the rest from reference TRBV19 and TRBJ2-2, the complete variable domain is DGGITQSPKYLFRKEGQNVTLSCEQNLNHDAMYWYRQDPGQGLRLIYYSQIVNDFQKGDIAEGYSVSREKKESFPLTVTSAQKNPTAFYLCASSMTGVGELFFGEGSRLTVL.

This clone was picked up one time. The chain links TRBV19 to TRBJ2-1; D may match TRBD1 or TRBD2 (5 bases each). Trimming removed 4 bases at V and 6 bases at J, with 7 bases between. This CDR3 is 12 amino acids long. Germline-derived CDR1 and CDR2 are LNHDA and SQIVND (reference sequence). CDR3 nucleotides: TGTGCCAGTAGTAGTGGGGGCAATGAGCAGTTCTTC. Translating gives CASSSGGNEQFF.

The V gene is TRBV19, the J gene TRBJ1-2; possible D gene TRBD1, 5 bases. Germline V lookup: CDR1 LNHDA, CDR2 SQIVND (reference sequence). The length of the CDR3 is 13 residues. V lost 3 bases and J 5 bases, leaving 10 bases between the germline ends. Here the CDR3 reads CASSIARDYGYTF. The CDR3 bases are TGTGCCAGTAGTATCGCCAGGGATTATGGCTACACCTTC.

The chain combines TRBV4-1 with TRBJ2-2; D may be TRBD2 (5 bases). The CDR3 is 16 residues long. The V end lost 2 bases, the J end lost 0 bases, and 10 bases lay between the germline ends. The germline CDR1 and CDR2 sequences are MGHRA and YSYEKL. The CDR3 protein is CASSQWTGTNTGELFF. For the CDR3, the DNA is TGCGCCAGCAGCCAATGGACGGGAACGAACACCGGGGAGCTGTTTTTT.

The CDR3 nucleotides are TGTGCCAGCAGCCTAGCTAACTATGGCTACACCTTC. Amino acids: CASSLANYGYTF. V is TRBV28 and J is TRBJ1-2; D is ambiguous. The germline CDR1 and CDR2 sequences are MDHEN and SYDVKM. V was shortened by 6 bases and J by 0 bases, with 5 bases between the two germline ends. The length of the CDR3 is 12 residues.

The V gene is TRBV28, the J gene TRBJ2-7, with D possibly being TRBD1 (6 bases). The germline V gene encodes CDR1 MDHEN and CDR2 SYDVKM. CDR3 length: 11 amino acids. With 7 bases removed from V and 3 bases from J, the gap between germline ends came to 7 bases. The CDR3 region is CASIQGYEQYF. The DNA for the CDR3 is TGTGCCAGCATACAGGGCTACGAGCAGTACTTC.

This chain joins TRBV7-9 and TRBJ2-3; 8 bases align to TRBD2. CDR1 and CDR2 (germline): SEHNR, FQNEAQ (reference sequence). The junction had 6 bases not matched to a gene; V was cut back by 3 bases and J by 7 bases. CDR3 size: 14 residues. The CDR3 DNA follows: TGTGCCAGCAGCTTCGGGACTAGTACTAATACGCAGTATTTT. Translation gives CASSFGTSTNTQYF.